This T cell receptor beta chain was recorded in a study of CD8 T cells in Susac syndrome. Per germline, CDR1 MNHEY and CDR2 SVGAGI. The CDR3 runs to 14 residues. The trim removed 4 bases at V and 6 bases at J, leaving 8 bases unmatched. Reverse transcription used roughly 0.45 to 1 ug RNA and random hexamers. Multiplex PCR with immunoSEQ amplified the TCR beta CDR3 across 54 Vbeta and 13 Jbeta. TCRdb itself ran the immunoSEQ multiplex PCR reads through MiXCR, one entry per CDR3 protein. This sample has about 100,000 distinct CDR3 sequences, with approximately 95% found just once. Sequencing used CD8+ T cells from PBMCs. The TCR originated in a human donor with Susac syndrome. The rearrangement uses TRBV6-5 and TRBJ2-7, with 8 bases lining up with TRBD1. The CDR3 is CASSSGQGLAEQYF. CDR3 nucleotides: TGTGCCAGCAGTTCCGGACAGGGCCTAGCCGAGCAGTACTTC.